The 3 T cell receptor beta chains below all came from one sample that was sequenced in a study of T cells in tuberculosis. The repertoire was sequenced with immunoSEQ multiplex PCR; TCRdb's copy has only in-frame clones and lacks some. The sample gives about 33,000 clones, nearly 90% of which show up once; less than 6.5% is in the top ten. Time point: new active TB diagnosis, blood taken before or within 7 days of starting treatment. The sequencing here drew on PBMCs, taken at tuberculosis diagnosis. These receptor sequences come from an adult with tuberculosis.

This clone was seen a single time. The chain uses TRBV11-2 and TRBJ1-6; TRBD1 aligns across 8 bases. CDR1 is SGHAT, CDR2 FQNNGV, per germline. This CDR3 comprises 14 residues. V dropped 4 bases and J dropped 9; count of bases not matched to a gene: 5. The CDR3 nucleotides are TGTGCCAGCAGCTCGACAGGGGTGGCTTCACCCCTCCACTTT. This encodes CASSSTGVASPLHF.

The rearrangement joins TRBV27 to TRBJ2-6, with D unresolved. The CDR3 is 17 residues long. Trimming took 3 bases from V and 3 from J, leaving 15 bases between them. Per the germline V gene, CDR1 is MNHEY and CDR2 is SMNVEV (reference sequence). The CDR3 coding sequence is TGTGCCAGCAGTTTGCCGGGTGACGGCTTTGGGGCCAACGTCCTGACTTTC. Translated, it gives CASSLPGDGFGANVLTF. Drawing the rest from reference TRBV27 and TRBJ2-6, the complete variable domain is EAQVTQNPRYLITVTGKKLTVTCSQNMNHEYMSWYRQDPGLGLRQIYYSMNVEVTDKGDVPEGYKVSRKEKRNFPLILESPSPNQTSLYFCASSLPGDGFGANVLTFGAGSRLTVL.

CDR3 sequence reads: CASSEQGGNQPQHF. CDR3 bases: TGTGCCAGCAGCGAACAGGGCGGCAATCAGCCCCAGCATTTT. This sequence joins TRBV9 and TRBJ1-5; D perhaps matches TRBD1 (6 bases). CDR1 is SGDLS, CDR2 YYNGEE, per germline. The CDR3 has 14 residues. V lost 3 bases and J 2 bases, leaving 9 bases between the germline ends.